Ten or more counts support the clone carrying this TCR beta chain. What it recognizes is unknown. The CDR3 loop spans 15 amino acids. Trimming shortened V by 1 base and J by 9 bases, and 16 bases separated the two germline ends. Germline-derived CDR1 and CDR2 are SGHVT and SQSDAQ. A second PCR, run for roughly 7 to 12 cycles, used a sample-barcoded 5' primer plus a J-beta primer mix. Each cDNA molecule, via a template-switch adaptor with 12 random nucleotides, was tagged. MiXCR, applied by TCRdb to the 5' RACE reads, yields one record per CDR3 protein. The table has 650,000 to 700,000 distinct CDR3 sequences, 40% to 65% seen once; the top ten hold less than 15%. The data were obtained in a study of blood T cells in healthy people across ages. Study conclusions and caveats: It was not possible, with unsorted PBMCs, to conclusively compare naive and antigen-experienced cells.

The rearrangement uses TRBV7-4 and TRBJ2-1; TRBD2 is a possible D gene (7 bases). This receptor was identified in a woman aged 80 or over in good health. Sequenced material: blood. In DNA form, the CDR3 reads TGTGCCAGCAGCTTAGAAGGGGGGGGGTATGGTGAGCAGTTCTTC. It is translated as CASSLEGGGYGEQFF.